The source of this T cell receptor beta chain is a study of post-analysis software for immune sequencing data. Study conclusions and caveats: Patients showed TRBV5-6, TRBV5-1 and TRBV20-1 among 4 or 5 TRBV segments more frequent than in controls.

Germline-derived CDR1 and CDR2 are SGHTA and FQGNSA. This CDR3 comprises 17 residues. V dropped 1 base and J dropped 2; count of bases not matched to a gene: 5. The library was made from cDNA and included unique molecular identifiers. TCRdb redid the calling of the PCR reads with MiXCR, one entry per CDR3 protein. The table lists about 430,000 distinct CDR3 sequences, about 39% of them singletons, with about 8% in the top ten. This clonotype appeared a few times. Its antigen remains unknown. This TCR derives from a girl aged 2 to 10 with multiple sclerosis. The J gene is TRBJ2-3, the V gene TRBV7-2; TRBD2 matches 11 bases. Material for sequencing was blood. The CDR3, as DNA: TGTGCCAGCAGCTTAGGAGGACTAGCGGGCCCCACAGATACGCAGTATTTT. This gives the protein CASSLGGLAGPTDTQYF.